Listed below are T cell receptor beta chains from one sample, sequenced in a study of cytomegalovirus exposure and HLA in healthy donors. Sequencing used immunoSEQ multiplex PCR; TCRdb keeps in-frame clones, though not all of them. The sample has about 200,000 clones; about 75% are singletons. The material sequenced was PBMCs. The receptor source for this set is a male donor in good health and CMV-seronegative. CDR3s include the opening cysteine and the closing phenylalanine or tryptophan. D genes are given only for firm matches. Clone size is given for some rows only: seen once, a few or many times, or a class if the clone is expanded.

cdr3_length | j_call | clone_size | d_call | v_call | cdr3_aa | cdr3_nt
17 | TRBJ1-4 | . | . | TRBV7-9 | CASSTRTEGSTNEKLFF | TGTGCCAGCAGCACACGGACAGAGGGTTCAACTAATGAAAAACTGTTTTTT
17 | TRBJ2-2 | . | TRBD2 | TRBV9 | CASSVDWGGVGTGELFF | TGTGCCAGCAGCGTAGACTGGGGGGGAGTGGGCACCGGGGAGCTGTTTTTT
16 | TRBJ1-4 | . | TRBD1 | TRBV18 | CASSPGTGATNEKLFF | TGTGCCAGCTCACCTGGGACAGGGGCGACTAATGAAAAACTGTTTTTT
14 | TRBJ1-6 | . | . | TRBV28 | CASSPSTGYSPLHF | TGTGCCAGCAGTCCATCCACAGGTTATTCACCCCTCCACTTT
16 | TRBJ2-2 | . | TRBD1 | TRBV4-1 | CASSPLGQGYTGELFF | TGCGCCAGCAGCCCTCTGGGACAGGGGTACACCGGGGAGCTGTTTTTT
13 | TRBJ1-1 | . | . | TRBV19 | CASRIQGSEKAFF | TGTGCCAGTAGGATACAGGGCTCGGAAAAAGCTTTCTTT
14 | TRBJ1-3 | . | TRBD1 | TRBV30 | CAWRRGHSGNTIYF | TGTGCCTGGAGGAGGGGGCATTCTGGAAACACCATATATTTT
14 | TRBJ1-3 | few | . | TRBV13 | CASSLAARGNTIYF | TGTGCCAGCAGCTTAGCGGCCAGGGGAAACACCATATATTTT
16 | TRBJ2-2 | . | TRBD2 | TRBV29-1 | CSVEGLAGMNTGELFF | TGCAGCGTAGAGGGACTAGCAGGGATGAACACCGGGGAGCTGTTTTTT
17 | TRBJ2-1 | . | TRBD2 | TRBV7-2 | CASSLDSLAGAYNEQFF | TGTGCCAGCAGCTTAGATTCATTAGCGGGGGCCTACAATGAGCAGTTCTTC
15 | TRBJ2-3 | . | TRBD1 | TRBV18 | CASSPWTGVTDTQYF | TGTGCCAGCTCACCCTGGACAGGGGTCACAGATACGCAGTATTTT
16 | TRBJ1-3 | . | . | TRBV2 | CASTERVGRSGNTIYF | TGTGCCAGCACCGAAAGGGTGGGGCGCTCTGGAAACACCATATATTTT
18 | TRBJ2-2 | once | . | TRBV4-3 | CASSQEEGFLANTGELFF | TGCGCCAGCAGCCAAGAGGAAGGTTTTCTAGCGAACACCGGGGAGCTGTTTTTT
12 | TRBJ2-7 | . | . | TRBV5-1 | CASSPEGYEQYF | TGCGCCAGCAGCCCGGAGGGGTACGAGCAGTACTTC
11 | TRBJ2-7 | . | . | TRBV6-1 | CASPRGSEQYF | TGTGCCAGCCCCCGGGGGAGCGAGCAGTACTTC
16 | TRBJ2-7 | many | TRBD2 | TRBV9 | CASSVVAGGPSYEQYF | TGTGCCAGCAGCGTAGTAGCGGGAGGGCCTTCCTACGAGCAGTACTTC
16 | TRBJ2-2 | . | . | TRBV5-6 | CASSLVGTRNTGELFF | TGTGCCAGCAGCTTGGTGGGGACACGAAACACCGGGGAGCTGTTTTTT
14 | TRBJ1-2 | . | . | TRBV6-5 | CASSVGAYGYGYTF | TGTGCCAGCAGTGTGGGGGCGTACGGCTATGGCTACACCTTC
15 | TRBJ1-4 | . | TRBD1 | TRBV9 | CASSVETGSNEKLFF | TGTGCCAGCAGCGTAGAGACAGGGAGTAATGAAAAACTGTTTTTT
14 | TRBJ2-2 | few | . | TRBV25-1 | CASSDRGYTGELFF | TGTGCCAGCAGTGACCGGGGATACACCGGGGAGCTGTTTTTT
14 | TRBJ1-1 | . | . | TRBV7-3 | CASSPAGGGTEAFF | TGTGCCAGCAGCCCCGCCGGGGGGGGCACTGAAGCTTTCTTT
16 | TRBJ1-2 | . | . | TRBV14 | CASSQRNSRANYGYTF | TGTGCCAGCAGCCAACGAAACTCCAGGGCGAACTATGGCTACACCTTC
14 | TRBJ1-2 | . | TRBD1 | TRBV5-4 | CASSLGQGYNGYTF | TGTGCCAGCAGCTTGGGACAGGGGTATAATGGCTACACCTTC
16 | TRBJ2-3 | once | TRBD2 | TRBV2 | CASSEEASGITDTQYF | TGTGCCAGCAGTGAAGAAGCTAGCGGGATCACAGATACGCAGTATTTT
15 | TRBJ2-3 | . | TRBD2 | TRBV7-3 | CASSSSGRVADTQYF | TGTGCCAGCAGCTCTAGCGGGAGGGTAGCAGATACGCAGTATTTT
11 | TRBJ2-5 | . | . | TRBV28 | CASSFLETQYF | TGTGCCAGCAGTTTTCTTGAGACCCAGTACTTC